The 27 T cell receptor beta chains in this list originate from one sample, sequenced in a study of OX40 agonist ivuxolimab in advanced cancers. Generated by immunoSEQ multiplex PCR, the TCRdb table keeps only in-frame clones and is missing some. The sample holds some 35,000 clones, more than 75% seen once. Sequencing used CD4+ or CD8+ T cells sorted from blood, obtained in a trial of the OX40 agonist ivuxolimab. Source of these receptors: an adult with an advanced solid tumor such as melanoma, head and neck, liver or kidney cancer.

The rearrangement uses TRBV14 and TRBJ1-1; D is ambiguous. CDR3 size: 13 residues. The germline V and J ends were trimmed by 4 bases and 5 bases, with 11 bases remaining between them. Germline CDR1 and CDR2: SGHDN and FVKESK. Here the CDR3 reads CASSPGSRTEAFF. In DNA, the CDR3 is TGTGCCAGCAGCCCCGGATCGAGGACTGAAGCTTTCTTT.

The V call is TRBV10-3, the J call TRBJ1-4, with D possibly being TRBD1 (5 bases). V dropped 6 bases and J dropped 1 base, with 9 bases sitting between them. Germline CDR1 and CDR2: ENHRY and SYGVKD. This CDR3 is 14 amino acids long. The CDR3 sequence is CAIRETETNEKLFF. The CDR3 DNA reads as TGTGCCATCAGAGAGACAGAAACTAATGAAAAACTGTTTTTT.

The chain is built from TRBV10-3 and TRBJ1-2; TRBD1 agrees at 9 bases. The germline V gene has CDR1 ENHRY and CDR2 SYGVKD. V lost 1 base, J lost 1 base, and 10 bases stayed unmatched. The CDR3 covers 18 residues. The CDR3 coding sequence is TGTGCCATCAGTGAGTACCTAGGGACAGGGAAGATTAACTATGGCTACACCTTC. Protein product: CAISEYLGTGKINYGYTF.

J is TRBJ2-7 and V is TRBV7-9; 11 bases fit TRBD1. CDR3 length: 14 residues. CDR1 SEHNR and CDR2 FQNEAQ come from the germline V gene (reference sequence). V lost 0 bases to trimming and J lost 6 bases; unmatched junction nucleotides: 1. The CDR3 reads CASSLAGTGGEQYF. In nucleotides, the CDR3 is TGTGCCAGCAGCTTAGCGGGGACAGGGGGCGAGCAGTACTTC.

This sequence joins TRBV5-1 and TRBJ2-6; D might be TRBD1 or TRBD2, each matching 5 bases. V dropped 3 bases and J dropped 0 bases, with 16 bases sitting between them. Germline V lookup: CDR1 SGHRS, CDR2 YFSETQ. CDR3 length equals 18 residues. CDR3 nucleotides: TGCGCCAGCAGCTCCAAGGAAGGGACGGACTCTGGGGCCAACGTCCTGACTTTC. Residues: CASSSKEGTDSGANVLTF.

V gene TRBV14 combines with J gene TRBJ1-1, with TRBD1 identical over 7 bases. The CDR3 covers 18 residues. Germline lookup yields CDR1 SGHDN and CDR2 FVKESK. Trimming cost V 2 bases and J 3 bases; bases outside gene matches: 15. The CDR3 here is CASSQQGEWGKGDTEAFF. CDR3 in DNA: TGTGCCAGCAGCCAACAGGGGGAGTGGGGGAAGGGGGACACTGAAGCTTTCTTT. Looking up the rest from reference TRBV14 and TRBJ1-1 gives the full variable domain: EAGVTQFPSHSVIEKGQTVTLRCDPISGHDNLYWYRRVMGKEIKFLLHFVKESKQDESGMPNNRFLAERTGGTYSTLKVQPAELEDSGVYFCASSQQGEWGKGDTEAFFGQGTRLTVV.

CDR3 nucleotides: TGTGCCAGCAGCCCTGTTACCGCAAGCTACACCGGGGAGCTGTTTTTT. Residues: CASSPVTASYTGELFF. The chain combines TRBV7-2 with TRBJ2-2; D remains ambiguous. The CDR3 is made up of 16 amino acids. With 5 bases removed from V and 3 bases from J, the gap between germline ends came to 16 bases. Germline loops: CDR1 SGHTA, CDR2 FQGNSA.

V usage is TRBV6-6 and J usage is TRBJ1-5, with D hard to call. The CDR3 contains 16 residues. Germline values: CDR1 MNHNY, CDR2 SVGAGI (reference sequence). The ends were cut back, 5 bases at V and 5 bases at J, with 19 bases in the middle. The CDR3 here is CASSRLPSGKDQPQHF. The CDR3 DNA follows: TGTGCCAGCAGTCGACTCCCTTCCGGGAAGGATCAGCCCCAGCATTTT.

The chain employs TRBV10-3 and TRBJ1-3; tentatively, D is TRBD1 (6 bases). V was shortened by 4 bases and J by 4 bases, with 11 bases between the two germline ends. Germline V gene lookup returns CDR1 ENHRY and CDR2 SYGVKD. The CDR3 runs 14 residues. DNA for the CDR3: TGTGCCATCAGTGTTGGGGGGCGAGGAAACACCATATATTTT. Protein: CAISVGGRGNTIYF.

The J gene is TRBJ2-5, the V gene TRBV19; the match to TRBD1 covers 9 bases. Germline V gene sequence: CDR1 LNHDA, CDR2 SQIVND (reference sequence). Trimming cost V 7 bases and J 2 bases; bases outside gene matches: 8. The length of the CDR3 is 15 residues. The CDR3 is CASKKDRGLQETQYF. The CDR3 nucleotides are TGTGCCAGTAAAAAGGACAGGGGACTACAAGAGACCCAGTACTTC.

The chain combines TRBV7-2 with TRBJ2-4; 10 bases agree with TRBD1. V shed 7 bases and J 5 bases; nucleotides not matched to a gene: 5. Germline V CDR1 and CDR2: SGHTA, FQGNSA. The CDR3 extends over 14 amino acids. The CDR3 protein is CASNYGQGENIQYF. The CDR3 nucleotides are TGTGCCAGCAACTACGGACAGGGGGAAAACATTCAGTACTTC.

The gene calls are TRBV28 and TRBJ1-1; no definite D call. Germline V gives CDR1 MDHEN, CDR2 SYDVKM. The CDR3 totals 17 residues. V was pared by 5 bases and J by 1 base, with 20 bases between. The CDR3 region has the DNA TGTGCCAGCAGTCCCCCCGCAGTCCGAAAATCGAACACTGAAGCTTTCTTT. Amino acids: CASSPPAVRKSNTEAFF.

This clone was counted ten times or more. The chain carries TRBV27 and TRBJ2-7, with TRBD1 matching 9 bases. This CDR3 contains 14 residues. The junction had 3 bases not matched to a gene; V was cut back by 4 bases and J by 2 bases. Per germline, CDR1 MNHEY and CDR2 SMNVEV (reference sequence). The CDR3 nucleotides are TGTGCCAGCAGTTCAGGGACAGGGCCCTACGAGCAGTACTTC. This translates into CASSSGTGPYEQYF.

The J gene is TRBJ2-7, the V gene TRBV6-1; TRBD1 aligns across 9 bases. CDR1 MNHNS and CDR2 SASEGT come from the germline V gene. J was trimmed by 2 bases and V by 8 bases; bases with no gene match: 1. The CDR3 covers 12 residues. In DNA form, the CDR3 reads TGTGCCAGCCGGGACAGGGCCTACGAGCAGTACTTC. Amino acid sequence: CASRDRAYEQYF.

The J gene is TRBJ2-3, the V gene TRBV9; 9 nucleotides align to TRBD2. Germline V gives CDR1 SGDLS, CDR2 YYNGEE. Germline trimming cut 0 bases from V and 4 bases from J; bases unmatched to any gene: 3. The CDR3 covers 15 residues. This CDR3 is CASSVAAGGADTQYF. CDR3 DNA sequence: TGTGCCAGCAGCGTAGCGGCGGGAGGGGCAGATACGCAGTATTTT.

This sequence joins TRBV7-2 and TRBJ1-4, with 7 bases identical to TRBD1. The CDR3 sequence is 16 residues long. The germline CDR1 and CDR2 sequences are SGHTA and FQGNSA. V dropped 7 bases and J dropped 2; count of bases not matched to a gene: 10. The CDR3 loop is CASTTDRASTNEKLFF. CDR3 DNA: TGTGCCAGCACTACCGACAGGGCGTCGACTAATGAAAAACTGTTTTTT. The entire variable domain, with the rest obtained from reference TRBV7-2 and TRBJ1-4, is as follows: GAGVSQSPSNKVTEKGKDVELRCDPISGHTALYWYRQSLGQGLEFLIYFQGNSAPDKSGLPSDRFSAERTGGSVSTLTIQRTQQEDSAVYLCASTTDRASTNEKLFFGSGTQLSVL.

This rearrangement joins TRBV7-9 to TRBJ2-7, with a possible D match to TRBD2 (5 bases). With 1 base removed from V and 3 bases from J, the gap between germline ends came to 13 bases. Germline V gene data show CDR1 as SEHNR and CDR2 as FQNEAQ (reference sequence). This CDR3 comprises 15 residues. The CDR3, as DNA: TGTGCCAGCAGCTTAGATCGGGGTCCCGGCTACGAGCAGTACTTC. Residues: CASSLDRGPGYEQYF.

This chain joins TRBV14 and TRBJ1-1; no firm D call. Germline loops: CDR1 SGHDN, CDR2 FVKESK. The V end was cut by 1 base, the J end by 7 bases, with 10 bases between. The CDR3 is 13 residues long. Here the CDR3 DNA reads TGTGCCAGCAGCCAAGGGTCCTCCTTTGAAGCTTTCTTT. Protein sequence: CASSQGSSFEAFF.

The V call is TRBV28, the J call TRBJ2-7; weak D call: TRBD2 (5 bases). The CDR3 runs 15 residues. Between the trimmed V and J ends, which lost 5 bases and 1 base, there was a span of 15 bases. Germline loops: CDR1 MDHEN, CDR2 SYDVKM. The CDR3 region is CASSPPPGNSYEQYF. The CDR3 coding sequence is TGTGCCAGCAGTCCTCCCCCCGGGAATTCCTACGAGCAGTACTTC. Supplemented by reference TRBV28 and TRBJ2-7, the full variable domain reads DVKVTQSSRYLVKRTGEKVFLECVQDMDHENMFWYRQDPGLGLRLIYFSYDVKMKEKGDIPEGYSVSREKKERFSLILESASTNQTSMYLCASSPPPGNSYEQYFGPGTRLTVT.

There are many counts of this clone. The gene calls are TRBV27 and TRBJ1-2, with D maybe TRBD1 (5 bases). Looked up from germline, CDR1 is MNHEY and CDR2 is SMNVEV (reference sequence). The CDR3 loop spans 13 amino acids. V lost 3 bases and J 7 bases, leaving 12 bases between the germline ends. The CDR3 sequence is CASSFAGFGGYTF. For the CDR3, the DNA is TGTGCCAGCAGTTTCGCAGGGTTCGGTGGCTACACCTTC.

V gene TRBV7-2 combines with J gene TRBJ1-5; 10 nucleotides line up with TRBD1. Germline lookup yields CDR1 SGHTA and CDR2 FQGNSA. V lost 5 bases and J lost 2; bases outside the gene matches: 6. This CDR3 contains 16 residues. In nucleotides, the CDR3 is TGTGCCAGCAGCATCTCCGGGACAGGGGGCAATCAGCCCCAGCATTTT. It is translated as CASSISGTGGNQPQHF.

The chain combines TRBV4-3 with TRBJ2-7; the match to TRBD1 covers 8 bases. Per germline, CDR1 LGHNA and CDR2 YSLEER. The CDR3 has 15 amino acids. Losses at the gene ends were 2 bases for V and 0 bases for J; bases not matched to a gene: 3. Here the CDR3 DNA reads TGCGCCAGCAGCCAATCCACAGGGGGCTCCTACGAGCAGTACTTC. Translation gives CASSQSTGGSYEQYF.

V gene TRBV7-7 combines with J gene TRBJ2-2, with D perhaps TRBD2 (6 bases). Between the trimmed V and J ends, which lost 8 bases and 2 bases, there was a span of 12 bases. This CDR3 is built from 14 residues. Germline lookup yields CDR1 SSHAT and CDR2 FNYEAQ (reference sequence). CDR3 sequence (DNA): TGTGCCAGCGGAGGAGGGGTCAACACCGGGGAGCTGTTTTTT. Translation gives CASGGGVNTGELFF.

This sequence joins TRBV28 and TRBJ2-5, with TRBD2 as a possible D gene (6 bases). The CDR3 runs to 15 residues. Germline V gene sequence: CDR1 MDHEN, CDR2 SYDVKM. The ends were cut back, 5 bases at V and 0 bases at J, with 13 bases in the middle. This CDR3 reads CASSRGLLYQETQYF. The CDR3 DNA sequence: TGTGCCAGCAGTAGGGGACTGTTGTACCAAGAGACCCAGTACTTC.

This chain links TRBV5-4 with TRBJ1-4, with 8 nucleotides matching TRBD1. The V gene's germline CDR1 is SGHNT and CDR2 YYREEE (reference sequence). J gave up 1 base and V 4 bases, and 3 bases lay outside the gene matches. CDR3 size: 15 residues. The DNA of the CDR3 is TGTGCCAGCAGCCCCGGGACAGGAACTAATGAAAAACTGTTTTTT. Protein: CASSPGTGTNEKLFF.

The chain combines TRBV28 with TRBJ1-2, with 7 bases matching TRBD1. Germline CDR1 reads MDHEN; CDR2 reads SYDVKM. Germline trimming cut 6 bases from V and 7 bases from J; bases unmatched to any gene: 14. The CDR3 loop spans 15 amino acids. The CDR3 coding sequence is TGTGCCAGCAGGCCTACCGAGGGGGCCAGTAGTGGCTACACCTTC. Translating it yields CASRPTEGASSGYTF.

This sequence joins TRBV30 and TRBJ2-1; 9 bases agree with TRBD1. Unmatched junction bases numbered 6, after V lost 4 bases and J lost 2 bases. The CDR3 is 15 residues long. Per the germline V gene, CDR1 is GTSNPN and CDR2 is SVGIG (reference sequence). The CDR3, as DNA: TGTGCCTGGACCGACGGGACAGGGCCCTACAATGAGCAGTTCTTC. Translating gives CAWTDGTGPYNEQFF.